This T cell receptor (beta chain) was recovered during a study of shared clonotypes between healthy human individuals. Regarding the study as a whole: It was observed that about 5% of naive CD4 clonotypes were shared across a handful of donors.

Repertoires were generated with immunoSEQ multiplex PCR, while TCRdb's copy carries only in-frame clones and drops some. The sample has millions of clones; less than 95% are singletons. Points on this clone: The target antigen is unknown.

Naive CD8 cells lacked CD45RO, underwent positive selection for CCR7 and left out terminally differentiated effector memory CD45RA+ cells. Each sample came from a Caucasian adult donor living in Nashville, Tennessee. The CDR3 runs 13 residues. Germline V gives CDR1 MNHEY, CDR2 SVGAGI. Trimming stripped 7 bases from V and 9 bases from J, with 16 bases between. The TCR was taken from a man younger than 30 in good health. The genes are TRBV6-5 and TRBJ2-1, with D perhaps matching TRBD1 (5 bases). The specimen sequenced was naive CD8+ T cells sorted from blood. This CDR3 is CASNPSWGGEQFF. The DNA of the CDR3 is TGTGCCAGCAACCCCAGTTGGGGCGGTGAGCAGTTCTTC.